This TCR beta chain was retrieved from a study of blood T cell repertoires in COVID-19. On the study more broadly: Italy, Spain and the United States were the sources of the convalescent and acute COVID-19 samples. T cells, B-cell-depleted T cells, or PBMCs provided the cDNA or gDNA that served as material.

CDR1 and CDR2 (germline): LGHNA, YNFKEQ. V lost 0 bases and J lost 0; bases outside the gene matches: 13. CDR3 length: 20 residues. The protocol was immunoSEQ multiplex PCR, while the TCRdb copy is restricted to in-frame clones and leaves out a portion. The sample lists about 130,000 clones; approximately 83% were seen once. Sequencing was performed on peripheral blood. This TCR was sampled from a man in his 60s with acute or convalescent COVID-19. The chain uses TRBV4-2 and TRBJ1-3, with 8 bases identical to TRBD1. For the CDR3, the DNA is TGTGCCAGCAGCCAAGAAGGGGCCAGGGGGCTCCTAAGCTCTGGAAACACCATATATTTT. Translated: CASSQEGARGLLSSGNTIYF.